This section outlines one T cell receptor beta chain sequence together with its context. Its antigen is not identified. In Maryland, USA, blood bank volunteers were the healthy controls. These data come from a study of neurological immune-mediated disorders. General study points: None of the CDR3 amino acid sequences found in expanded clones was shared across subjects. This suggests that the TCR-beta repertoires were private in all groups.

V was pared by 0 bases and J by 0 bases, with 3 bases of the junction left unmatched. CDR1 and CDR2 from the germline V gene are SGHRS and YFSETQ. The length of the CDR3 is 16 residues. Synthesis of cDNA used 5'RACE (with 10-nucleotide random UMIs). A single run covered 15-18 subjects with over 180 million TCR-beta sequences. Each CDR3 protein is one row after TCRdb ran MiXCR on the 5' RACE reads. Of roughly 50,000 distinct CDR3 sequences in the sample, 15% to 20% are singletons; the top ten hold roughly 4.4%. The receptor was derived from a man aged 60 to 75 in good health. The V and J genes are TRBV5-1 and TRBJ1-5, with 7 bases matching TRBD1. Sequencing was performed on PBMCs. CDR3 protein: CASSLVPGGSNQPQHF. The CDR3 DNA follows: TGCGCCAGCAGCTTGGTGCCAGGGGGTAGCAATCAGCCCCAGCATTTT.